This T cell receptor (beta chain) was recovered during a study of blood T cell repertoires in COVID-19. Study information: COVID-19 samples, acute and convalescent, were from the United States, Italy and Spain. Sources were T cells, B-cell-depleted T cells, or PBMCs; the material itself was cDNA or gDNA.

This CDR3 is 16 amino acids long. The germline CDR1 and CDR2 sequences are SGHRS and YFSETQ. V was clipped by 4 bases and J by 2 bases, with 19 bases between them. Generated by immunoSEQ multiplex PCR, the TCRdb table keeps only in-frame clones and is missing some. Among 140,000 to 150,000 clones listed, about 86% were seen once. The sequencing input was peripheral blood. This TCR was sampled from a human donor in a cohort sampled during active COVID-19. This rearrangement joins TRBV5-1 to TRBJ2-7; a possible D gene is TRBD2 (6 bases). This CDR3 reads CASSASPSVRTYEQYF. The DNA for the CDR3 is TGCGCCAGCAGCGCATCCCCTAGCGTAAGGACCTACGAGCAGTACTTC.